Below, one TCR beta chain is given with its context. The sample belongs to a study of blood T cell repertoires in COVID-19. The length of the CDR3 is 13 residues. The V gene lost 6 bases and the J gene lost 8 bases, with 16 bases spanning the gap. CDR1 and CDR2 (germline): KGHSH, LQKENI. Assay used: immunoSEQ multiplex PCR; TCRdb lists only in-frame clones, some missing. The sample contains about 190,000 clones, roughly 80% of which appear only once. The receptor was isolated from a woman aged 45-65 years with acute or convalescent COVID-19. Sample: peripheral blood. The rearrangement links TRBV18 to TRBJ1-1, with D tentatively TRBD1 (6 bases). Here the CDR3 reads CASSFTTGTEAFF. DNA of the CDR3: TGTGCCAGCTCGTTCACGACCGGGACAGAAGCTTTCTTT.